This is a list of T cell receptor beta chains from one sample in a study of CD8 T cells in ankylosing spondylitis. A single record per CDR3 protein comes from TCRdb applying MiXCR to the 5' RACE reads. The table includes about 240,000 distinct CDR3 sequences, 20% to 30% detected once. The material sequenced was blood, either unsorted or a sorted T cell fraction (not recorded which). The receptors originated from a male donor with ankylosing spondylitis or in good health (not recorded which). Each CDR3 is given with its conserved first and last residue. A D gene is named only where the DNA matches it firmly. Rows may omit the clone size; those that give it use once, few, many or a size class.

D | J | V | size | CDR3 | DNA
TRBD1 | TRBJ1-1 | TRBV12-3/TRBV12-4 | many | CASSLSQGLVPEAFF | TGTGCCAGCAGTCTCTCACAGGGGCTGGTCCCTGAAGCTTTCTTT
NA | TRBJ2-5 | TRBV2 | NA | CASSEGGFEETQYF | TGTGCCAGCTCCGAAGGAGGGTTTGAAGAGACCCAGTACTTC
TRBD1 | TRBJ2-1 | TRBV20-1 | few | CSARGQGMDEQFF | TGCAGTGCTAGAGGACAGGGAATGGATGAGCAGTTCTTC
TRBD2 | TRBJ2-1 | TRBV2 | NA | CASSTLAGGNEQFF | TGTGCCAGCAGTACCCTAGCGGGGGGGAATGAGCAGTTCTTC
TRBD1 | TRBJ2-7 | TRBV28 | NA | CASSSPQGYSYEQYF | TGTGCCAGCAGTTCACCACAGGGGTACTCCTACGAGCAGTACTTC
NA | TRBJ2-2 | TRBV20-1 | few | CSARKGEWGSETYTGELFF | TGCAGTGCTCGGAAGGGGGAATGGGGCTCAGAAACTTACACCGGGGAGCTGTTTTTT
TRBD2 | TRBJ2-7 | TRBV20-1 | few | CSAPGLAGGPYEQYF | TGCAGTGCCCCTGGACTAGCGGGGGGCCCCTACGAGCAGTACTTC
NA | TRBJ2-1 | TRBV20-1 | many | CSARVSYNEQFF | TGCAGTGCTAGAGTGTCTTACAATGAGCAGTTCTTC
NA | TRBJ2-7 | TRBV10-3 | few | CAISPGLAGRGVYEQYF | TGTGCCATCAGTCCGGGATTGGCAGGGAGAGGGGTTTACGAGCAGTACTTC
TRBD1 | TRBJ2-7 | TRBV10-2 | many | CASRPGTVPYEQYF | TGCGCCAGCCGTCCCGGGACAGTCCCCTACGAGCAGTACTTC
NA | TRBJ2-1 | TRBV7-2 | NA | CASSPVRGAYNEQFF | TGTGCCAGCAGCCCCGTGAGGGGTGCCTACAATGAGCAGTTCTTC
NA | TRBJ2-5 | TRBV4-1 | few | CASSQDRQVQETQYF | TGCGCCAGCAGCCAAGATCGCCAAGTCCAAGAGACCCAGTACTTC
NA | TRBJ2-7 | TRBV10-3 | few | CAISDRGKTYEQYF | TGTGCCATCAGTGATCGCGGCAAAACCTACGAGCAGTACTTC
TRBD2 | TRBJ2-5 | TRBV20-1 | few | CSAGVPSGGETQYF | TGCAGTGCCGGCGTGCCTAGCGGGGGAGAGACCCAGTACTTC
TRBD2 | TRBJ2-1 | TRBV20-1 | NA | CSVLAGGNNEQFF | TGCAGTGTTCTAGCGGGGGGGAACAATGAGCAGTTCTTC
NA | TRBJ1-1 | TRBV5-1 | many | CASSFFYTSTEAFF | TGCGCCAGCAGCTTTTTTTACACGAGCACTGAAGCTTTCTTT
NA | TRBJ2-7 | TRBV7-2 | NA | CASSLDRSYEQYF | TGTGCCAGCAGCTTAGACCGCAGCTACGAGCAGTACTTC
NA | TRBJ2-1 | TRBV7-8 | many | CASSPQVGLYNEQFF | TGTGCCAGCAGCCCCCAGGTTGGGCTCTACAATGAGCAGTTCTTC
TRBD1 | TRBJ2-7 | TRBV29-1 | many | CSTRGQGASYEQYF | TGCAGCACCCGGGGACAGGGGGCGTCCTACGAGCAGTACTTC
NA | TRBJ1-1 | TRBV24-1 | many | CATSDFARANTEAFF | TGTGCCACCAGTGATTTCGCCAGGGCGAACACTGAAGCTTTCTTT
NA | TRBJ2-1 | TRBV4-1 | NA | CASSQSRDFYNEQFF | TGCGCCAGCAGCCAGTCCCGGGACTTCTACAATGAGCAGTTCTTC
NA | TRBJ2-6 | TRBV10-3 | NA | CASIPTDAGANVLTF | TGTGCCTCAATTCCCACCGACGCTGGGGCCAACGTCCTGACTTTC
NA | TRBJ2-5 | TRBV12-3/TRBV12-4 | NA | CASSPGGGGETQYF | TGTGCCAGCAGTCCAGGAGGGGGCGGCGAGACCCAGTACTTC
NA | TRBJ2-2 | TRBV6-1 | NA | CASSPGNSNTGELFF | TGTGCCAGCAGTCCCGGGAATTCGAACACCGGGGAGCTGTTTTTT
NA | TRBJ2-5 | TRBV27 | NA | CASSLEGQSRETQYF | TGTGCCAGCAGTTTGGAAGGACAGAGCAGGGAGACCCAGTACTTC
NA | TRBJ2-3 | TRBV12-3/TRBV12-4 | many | CASRPGTPTDTQYF | TGTGCCAGCAGACCAGGGACCCCAACAGATACGCAGTATTTT
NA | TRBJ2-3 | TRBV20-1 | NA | CSASTAVTQYF | TGCAGTGCTAGTACGGCCGTTACGCAGTATTTT
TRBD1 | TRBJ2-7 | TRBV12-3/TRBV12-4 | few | CASSSYRGQGYEQYF | TGTGCCAGCAGTTCCTACAGGGGACAAGGCTACGAGCAGTACTTC
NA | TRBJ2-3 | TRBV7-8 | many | CASSFRGRTSTDTQYF | TGTGCCAGCAGCTTTCGGGGGCGTACGTCCACAGATACGCAGTATTTT
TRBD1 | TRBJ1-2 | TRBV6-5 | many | CAAATGGGYTF | TGTGCCGCCGCGACAGGGGGAGGCTACACCTTC
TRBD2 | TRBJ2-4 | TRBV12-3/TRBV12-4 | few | CASGTRLAGGPGNIQYF | TGTGCCAGCGGCACCCGGCTAGCGGGGGGGCCTGGAAACATTCAGTACTTC
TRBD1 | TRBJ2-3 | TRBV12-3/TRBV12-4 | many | CASSLGTVGADTQYF | TGTGCCAGCAGTTTGGGGACAGTGGGGGCAGATACGCAGTATTTT
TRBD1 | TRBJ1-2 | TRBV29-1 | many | CSVPRGPLDGYTF | TGCAGCGTTCCCAGGGGGCCCTTGGATGGCTACACCTTC
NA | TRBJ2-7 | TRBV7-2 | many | CASSPLGYEQYF | TGTGCCAGCAGCCCTCTTGGCTACGAGCAGTACTTC
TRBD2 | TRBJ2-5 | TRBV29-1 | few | CSAVAGGRETQYF | TGCAGCGCCGTAGCGGGGGGGCGGGAGACCCAGTACTTC
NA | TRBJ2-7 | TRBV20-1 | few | CSAREGGARDEQYF | TGCAGTGCTAGAGAGGGGGGGGCAAGGGACGAGCAGTACTTC
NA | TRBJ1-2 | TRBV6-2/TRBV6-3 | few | CASSYQLTNYGYTF | TGTGCCAGCAGTTACCAGCTAACTAACTATGGCTACACCTTC
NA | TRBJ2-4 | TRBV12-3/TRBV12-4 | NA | CASSLGFRGQDF | TGTGCCAGCAGTTTAGGATTCAGGGGTCAAGACTTC
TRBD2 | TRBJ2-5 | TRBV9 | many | CASSPPEEAGGKETQYF | TGTGCCAGCAGCCCTCCGGAAGAGGCGGGGGGGAAAGAGACCCAGTACTTC
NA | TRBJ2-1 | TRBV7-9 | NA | CASSLATVSYNEQFF | TGTGCCAGCAGCTTAGCCACGGTTTCCTACAATGAGCAGTTCTTC
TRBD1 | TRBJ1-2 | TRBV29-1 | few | CSAALGRDSLYGYTF | TGCAGCGCAGCGTTAGGGAGGGACAGTCTCTATGGCTACACCTTC
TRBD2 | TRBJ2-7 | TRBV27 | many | CASSPSGKIAGGTYEQYF | TGTGCCAGCAGCCCAAGCGGGAAAATAGCGGGGGGAACCTACGAGCAGTACTTC
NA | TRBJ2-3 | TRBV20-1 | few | CSARPLWSTDTQYF | TGCAGTGCTAGACCGCTGTGGAGCACAGATACGCAGTATTTT
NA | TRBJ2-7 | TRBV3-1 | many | CASSRGRVFYGEQYF | TGTGCCAGCAGCCGGGGTAGGGTCTTCTACGGCGAGCAGTACTTC
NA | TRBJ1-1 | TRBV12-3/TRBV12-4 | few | CASSFGRGGRGTEAFF | TGTGCCAGCAGTTTCGGTCGGGGGGGGCGAGGCACTGAAGCTTTCTTT
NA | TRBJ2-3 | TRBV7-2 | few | CASSLEGGELTDTQYF | TGTGCCAGCAGCTTAGAAGGCGGGGAGCTCACAGATACGCAGTATTTT
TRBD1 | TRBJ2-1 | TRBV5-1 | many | CASSTGTEYNEQFF | TGCGCCAGCAGCACGGGGACAGAATACAATGAGCAGTTCTTC
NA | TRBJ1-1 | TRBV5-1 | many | CASSQGQSGAEAFF | TGCGCCAGCAGCCAAGGACAGTCTGGGGCTGAAGCTTTCTTT
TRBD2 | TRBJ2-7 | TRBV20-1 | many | CSARGQSGGAYEQYF | TGCAGTGCTAGAGGGCAAAGCGGGGGGGCCTACGAGCAGTACTTC
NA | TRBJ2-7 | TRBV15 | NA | CATSRDGRPDYEQYF | TGTGCCACCAGCAGAGATGGGCGTCCTGACTACGAGCAGTACTTC